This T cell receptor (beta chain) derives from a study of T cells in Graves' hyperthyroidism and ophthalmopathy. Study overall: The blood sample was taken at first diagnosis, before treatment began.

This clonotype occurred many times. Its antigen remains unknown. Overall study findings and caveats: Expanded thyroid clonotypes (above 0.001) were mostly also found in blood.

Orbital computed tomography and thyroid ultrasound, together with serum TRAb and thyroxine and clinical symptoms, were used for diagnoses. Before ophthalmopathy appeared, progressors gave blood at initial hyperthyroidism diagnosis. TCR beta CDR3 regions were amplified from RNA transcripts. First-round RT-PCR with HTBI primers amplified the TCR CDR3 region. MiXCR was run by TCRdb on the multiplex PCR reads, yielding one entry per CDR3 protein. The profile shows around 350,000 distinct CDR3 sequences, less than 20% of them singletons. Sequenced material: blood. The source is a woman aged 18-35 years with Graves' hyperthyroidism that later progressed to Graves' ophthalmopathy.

In DNA, the CDR3 is TGTGCCAGCAGTTTATCGTGGGGCTACACCTTC. Translated, it gives CASSLSWGYTF. The chain is built from TRBV28 and TRBJ1-2; no firm D call. The germline CDR1 and CDR2 sequences are MDHEN and SYDVKM. Trimming took off 1 base at V and 8 bases at J, with 5 bases between the two ends. The CDR3 extends over 11 amino acids.